Included here is one TCR beta chain sequence, with context. No antigen is known for it. Assay: immunoSEQ multiplex PCR; the TCRdb copy retains only in-frame clones and omits some. The sample holds approximately 100,000 clones, just under 95% seen once. The sample is drawn from a study of siplizumab effects on memory and regulatory T cells. Study results and caveats: Both greater diversity than memory cells and a major contribution to the alloresponse seemed to characterize naive T cells. Neither a naive nor a memory phenotype was assignable to roughly 75-97% of proliferating CD4+ or CD8+ clones. Reactions containing siplizumab showed mappable alloreactive CD4+ clones averaging roughly 70% Treg-derived, versus roughly 25% in controls.

The germline CDR1 and CDR2 sequences are SNHLY and FYNNEI. Trimming took off 6 bases at V and 6 bases at J, with 12 bases between the two ends. The CDR3 runs 13 residues. The genes are TRBV2 and TRBJ1-5; D gene ambiguous. What was sequenced was non-Treg CD4+ T cells sorted from blood. The TCR comes from a human donor in good health. Written as DNA, the CDR3 is TGTGCCAGCAGGGATAGTACGGGTCAGCCCCAGCATTTT. It encodes CASRDSTGQPQHF. Full variable domain (rest looked up from reference TRBV2 and TRBJ1-5): EPEVTQTPSHQVTQMGQEVILRCVPISNHLYFYWYRQILGQKVEFLVSFYNNEISEKSEIFDDQFSVERPDGSNFTLKIRSTKLEDSAMYFCASRDSTGQPQHFGDGTRLSIL.